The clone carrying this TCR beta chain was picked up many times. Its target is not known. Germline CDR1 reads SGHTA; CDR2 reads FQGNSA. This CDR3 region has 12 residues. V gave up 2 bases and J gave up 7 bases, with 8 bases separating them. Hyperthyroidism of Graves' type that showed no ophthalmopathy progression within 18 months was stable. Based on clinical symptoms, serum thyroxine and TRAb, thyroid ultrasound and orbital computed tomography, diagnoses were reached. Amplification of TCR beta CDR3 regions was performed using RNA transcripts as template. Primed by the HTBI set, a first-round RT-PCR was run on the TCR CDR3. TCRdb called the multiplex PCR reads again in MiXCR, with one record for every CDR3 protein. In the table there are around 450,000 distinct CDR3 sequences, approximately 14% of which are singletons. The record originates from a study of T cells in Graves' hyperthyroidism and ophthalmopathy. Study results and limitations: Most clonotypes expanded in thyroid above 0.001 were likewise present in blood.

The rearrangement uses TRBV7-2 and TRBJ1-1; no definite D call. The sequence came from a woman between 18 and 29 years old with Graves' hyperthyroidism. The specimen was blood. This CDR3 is CASSLNRDEAFF. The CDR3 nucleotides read TGTGCCAGCAGCTTAAACAGAGATGAAGCTTTCTTT.